Detailed here is one TCR beta chain. This table comes from immunoSEQ multiplex PCR, and its TCRdb copy is limited to in-frame clones, with some not included. The sample records roughly 220,000 clones, more than 65% being singletons. These data come from a study of cytotoxic CD8 clonotypes in ibrutinib-treated CLL. The V end lost 0 bases, the J end lost 0 bases, and 13 bases lay between the germline ends. CDR1 and CDR2 from the germline V gene are SGHRS and YFSETQ. CDR3 size: 17 residues. This chain connects TRBV5-1 to TRBJ2-1; D may correspond to TRBD1 or TRBD2 (5 bases each). The receptor's source is a human donor with chronic lymphocytic leukemia. The material was PBMCs, obtained after 12 months of ibrutinib treatment. The CDR3 reads CASSLVAGTLSYNEQFF. The CDR3 nucleotides are TGCGCCAGCAGCTTGGTAGCAGGGACCCTCTCCTACAATGAGCAGTTCTTC.